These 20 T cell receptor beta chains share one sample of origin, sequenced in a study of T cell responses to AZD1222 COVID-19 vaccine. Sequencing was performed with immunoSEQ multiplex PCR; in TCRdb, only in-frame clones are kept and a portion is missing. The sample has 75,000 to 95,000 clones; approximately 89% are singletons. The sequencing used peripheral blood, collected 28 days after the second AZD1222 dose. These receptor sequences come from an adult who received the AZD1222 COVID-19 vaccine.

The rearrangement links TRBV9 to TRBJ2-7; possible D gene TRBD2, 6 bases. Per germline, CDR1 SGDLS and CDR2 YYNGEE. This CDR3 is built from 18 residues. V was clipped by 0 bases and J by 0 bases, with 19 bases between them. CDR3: CASSVGHGGRLSSYEQYF. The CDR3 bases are TGTGCCAGCAGCGTAGGGCACGGGGGAAGACTGAGCTCCTACGAGCAGTACTTC. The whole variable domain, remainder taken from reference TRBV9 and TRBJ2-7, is DSGVTQTPKHLITATGQRVTLRCSPRSGDLSVYWYQQSLDQGLQFLIQYYNGEERAKGNILERFSAQQFPDLHSELNLSSLELGDSALYFCASSVGHGGRLSSYEQYFGPGTRLTVT.

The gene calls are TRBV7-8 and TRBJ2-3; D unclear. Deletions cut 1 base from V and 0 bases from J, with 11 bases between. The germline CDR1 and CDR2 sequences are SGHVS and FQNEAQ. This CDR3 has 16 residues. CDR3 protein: CASSLVGPSSTDTQYF. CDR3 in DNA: TGTGCCAGCAGCTTAGTGGGTCCCTCTAGCACAGATACGCAGTATTTT.

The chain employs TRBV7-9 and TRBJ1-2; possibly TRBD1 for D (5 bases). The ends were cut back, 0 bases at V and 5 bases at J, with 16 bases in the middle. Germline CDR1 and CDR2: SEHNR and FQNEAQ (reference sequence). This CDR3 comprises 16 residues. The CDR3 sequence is CASSLAGTESNYGYTF. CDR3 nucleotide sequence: TGTGCCAGCAGCTTAGCGGGGACCGAGTCCAATTATGGCTACACCTTC.

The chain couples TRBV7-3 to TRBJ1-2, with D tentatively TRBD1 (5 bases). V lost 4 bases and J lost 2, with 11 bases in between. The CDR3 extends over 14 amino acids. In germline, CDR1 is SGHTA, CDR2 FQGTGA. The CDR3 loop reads CASSSGSGNYGYTF. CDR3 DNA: TGTGCCAGCAGCTCCGGTTCAGGGAACTATGGCTACACCTTC.

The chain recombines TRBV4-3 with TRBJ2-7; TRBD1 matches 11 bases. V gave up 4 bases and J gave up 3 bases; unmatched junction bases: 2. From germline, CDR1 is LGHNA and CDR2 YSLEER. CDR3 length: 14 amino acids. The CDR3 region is CASSPGTGGYEQYF. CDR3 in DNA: TGCGCCAGCAGCCCTGGGACAGGGGGCTACGAGCAGTACTTC.

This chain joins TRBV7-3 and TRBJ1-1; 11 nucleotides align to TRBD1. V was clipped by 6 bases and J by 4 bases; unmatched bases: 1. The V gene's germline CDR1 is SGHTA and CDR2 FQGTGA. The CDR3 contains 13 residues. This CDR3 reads CASRGQGGTEAFF. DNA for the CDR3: TGTGCCAGCAGGGGACAGGGGGGCACTGAAGCTTTCTTT.

The CDR3 reads CASSQAPYRTASNTEAFF. CDR3 sequence (DNA): TGCGCCAGCAGCCAAGCGCCCTACCGGACAGCTTCGAACACTGAAGCTTTCTTT. V gene TRBV4-3 combines with J gene TRBJ1-1; TRBD1 might be the D (6 bases). Germline CDR1 and CDR2: LGHNA and YSLEER. V was cut by 1 base and J by 1 base, with 19 bases left in between. This CDR3 has 18 residues.

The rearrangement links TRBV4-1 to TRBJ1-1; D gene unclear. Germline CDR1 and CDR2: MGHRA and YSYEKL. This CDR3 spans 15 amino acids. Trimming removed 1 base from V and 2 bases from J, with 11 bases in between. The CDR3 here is CASSQGSGFNTEAFF. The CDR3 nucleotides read TGCGCCAGCAGCCAAGGGTCGGGGTTTAACACTGAAGCTTTCTTT.

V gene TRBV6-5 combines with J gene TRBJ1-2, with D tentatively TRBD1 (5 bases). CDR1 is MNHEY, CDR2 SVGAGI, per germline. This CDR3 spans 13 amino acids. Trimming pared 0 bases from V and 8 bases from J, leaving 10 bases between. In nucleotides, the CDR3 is TGTGCCAGCAGTTACTCGATGGGGGGAGGCTACACCTTC. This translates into CASSYSMGGGYTF.

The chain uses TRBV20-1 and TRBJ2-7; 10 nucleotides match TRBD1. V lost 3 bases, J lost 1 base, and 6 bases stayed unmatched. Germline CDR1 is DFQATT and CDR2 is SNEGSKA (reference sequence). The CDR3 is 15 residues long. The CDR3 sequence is CSASGQGGISYEQYF. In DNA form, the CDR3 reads TGCAGTGCTAGTGGACAGGGGGGGATTTCCTACGAGCAGTACTTC.

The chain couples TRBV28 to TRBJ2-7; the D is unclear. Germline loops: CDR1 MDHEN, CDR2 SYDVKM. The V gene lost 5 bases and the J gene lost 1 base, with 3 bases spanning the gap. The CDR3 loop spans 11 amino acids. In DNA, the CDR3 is TGTGCCAGCAGTGAGTCCTACGAGCAGTACTTC. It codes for CASSESYEQYF.

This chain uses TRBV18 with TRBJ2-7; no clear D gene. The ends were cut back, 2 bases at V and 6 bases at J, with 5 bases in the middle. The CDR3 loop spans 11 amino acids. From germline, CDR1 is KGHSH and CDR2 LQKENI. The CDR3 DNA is TGTGCCAGCTCACCAAGCTCCGAGCAGTACTTC. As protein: CASSPSSEQYF.

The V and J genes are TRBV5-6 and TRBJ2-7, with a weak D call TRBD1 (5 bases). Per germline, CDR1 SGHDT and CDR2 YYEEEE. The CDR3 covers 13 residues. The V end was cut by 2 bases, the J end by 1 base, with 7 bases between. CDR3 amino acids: CASSLRQSYEQYV. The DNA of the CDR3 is TGTGCCAGCAGCTTAAGACAGTCCTACGAGCAGTACGTC.

Written as DNA, the CDR3 is TGCGCCAGCAGCTTGGGGGTGCACTATGGCTACACCTTC. Amino acid sequence: CASSLGVHYGYTF. The chain combines TRBV5-1 with TRBJ1-2; D gene unclear. This CDR3 spans 13 amino acids. The germline CDR1 and CDR2 sequences are SGHRS and YFSETQ. V lost 0 bases and J lost 3, with 6 bases in between.

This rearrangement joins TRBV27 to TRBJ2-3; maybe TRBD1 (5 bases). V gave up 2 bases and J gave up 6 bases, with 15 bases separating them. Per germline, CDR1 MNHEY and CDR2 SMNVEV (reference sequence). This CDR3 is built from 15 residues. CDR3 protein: CASSLGPGYGDTQYF. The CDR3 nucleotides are TGTGCCAGCAGTTTAGGGCCAGGGTATGGCGATACGCAGTATTTT.

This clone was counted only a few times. The CDR3 reads CASSQGLPANYGYTF. Here the CDR3 DNA reads TGTGCCAGCAGCCAGGGACTTCCAGCTAACTATGGCTACACCTTC. The chain links TRBV3-1 (or the pseudogene TRBV3-2) to TRBJ1-2; a possible D gene is TRBD1 (5 bases). V lost 3 bases and J lost 0, with 11 bases in between. The CDR3 spans 15 residues. Germline values: CDR1 LGHDT, CDR2 YNNKEL (reference sequence).

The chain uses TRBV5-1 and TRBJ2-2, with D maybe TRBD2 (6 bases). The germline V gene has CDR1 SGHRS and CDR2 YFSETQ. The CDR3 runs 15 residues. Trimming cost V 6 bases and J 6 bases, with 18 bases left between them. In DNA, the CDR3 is TGCGCCAGCACGATCGGGACTGCCGGTTCCGGGGAGCTGTTTTTT. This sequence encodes CASTIGTAGSGELFF.

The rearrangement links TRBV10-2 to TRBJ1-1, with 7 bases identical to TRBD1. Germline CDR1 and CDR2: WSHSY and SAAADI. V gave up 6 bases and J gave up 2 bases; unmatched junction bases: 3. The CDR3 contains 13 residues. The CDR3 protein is CASRSGGNTEAFF. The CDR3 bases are TGCGCCAGCAGGTCAGGGGGAAACACTGAAGCTTTCTTT.

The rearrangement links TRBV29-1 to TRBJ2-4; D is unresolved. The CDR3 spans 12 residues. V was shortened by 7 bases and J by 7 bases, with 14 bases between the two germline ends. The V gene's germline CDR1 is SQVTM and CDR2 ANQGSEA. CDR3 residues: CSALGLPNIQYF. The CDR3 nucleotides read TGCAGCGCGTTAGGGTTACCCAACATTCAGTACTTC.

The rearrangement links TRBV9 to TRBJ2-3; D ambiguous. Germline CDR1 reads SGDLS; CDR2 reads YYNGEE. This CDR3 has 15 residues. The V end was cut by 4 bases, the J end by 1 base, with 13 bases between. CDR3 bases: TGTGCCAGCAGCTCCAGGACCCGGGGCACAGATACGCAGTATTTT. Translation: CASSSRTRGTDTQYF. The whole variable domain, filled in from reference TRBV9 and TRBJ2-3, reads DSGVTQTPKHLITATGQRVTLRCSPRSGDLSVYWYQQSLDQGLQFLIQYYNGEERAKGNILERFSAQQFPDLHSELNLSSLELGDSALYFCASSSRTRGTDTQYFGPGTRLTVL.